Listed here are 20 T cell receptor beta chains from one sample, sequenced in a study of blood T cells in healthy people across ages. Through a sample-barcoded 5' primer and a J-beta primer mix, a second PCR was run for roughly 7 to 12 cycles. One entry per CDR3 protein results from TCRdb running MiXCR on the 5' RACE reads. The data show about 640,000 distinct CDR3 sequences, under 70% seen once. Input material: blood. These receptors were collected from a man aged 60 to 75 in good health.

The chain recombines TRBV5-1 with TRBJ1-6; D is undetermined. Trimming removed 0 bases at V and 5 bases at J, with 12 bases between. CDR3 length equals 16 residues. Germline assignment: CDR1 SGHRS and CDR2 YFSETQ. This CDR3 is CASSLDGAFNNSPLHF. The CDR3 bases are TGCGCCAGCAGCTTGGATGGAGCTTTCAATAATTCACCCCTCCACTTT. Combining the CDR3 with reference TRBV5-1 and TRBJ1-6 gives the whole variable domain KAGVTQTPRYLIKTRGQQVTLSCSPISGHRSVSWYQQTPGQGLQFLFEYFSETQRNKGNFPGRFSGRQFSNSRSEMNVSTLELGDSALYLCASSLDGAFNNSPLHFGNGTRLTVT.

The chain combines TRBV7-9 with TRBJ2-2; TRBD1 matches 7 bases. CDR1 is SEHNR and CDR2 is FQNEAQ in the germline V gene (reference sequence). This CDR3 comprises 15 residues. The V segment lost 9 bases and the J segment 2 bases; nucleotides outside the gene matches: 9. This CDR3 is CARHRDRENTGELFF. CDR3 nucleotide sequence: TGTGCCAGGCACCGGGACAGAGAAAACACCGGGGAGCTGTTTTTT.

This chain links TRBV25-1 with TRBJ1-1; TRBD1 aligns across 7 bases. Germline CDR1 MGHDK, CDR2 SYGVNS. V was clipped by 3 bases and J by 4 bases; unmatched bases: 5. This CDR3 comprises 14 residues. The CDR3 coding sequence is TGTGCCAGCAGTGACAACACAGGGGTCACTGAAGCTTTCTTT. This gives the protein CASSDNTGVTEAFF. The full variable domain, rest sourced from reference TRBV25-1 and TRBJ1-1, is EADIYQTPRYLVIGTGKKITLECSQTMGHDKMYWYQQDPGMELHLIHYSYGVNSTEKGDLSSESTVSRIRTEHFPLTLESARPSHTSQYLCASSDNTGVTEAFFGQGTRLTVV.

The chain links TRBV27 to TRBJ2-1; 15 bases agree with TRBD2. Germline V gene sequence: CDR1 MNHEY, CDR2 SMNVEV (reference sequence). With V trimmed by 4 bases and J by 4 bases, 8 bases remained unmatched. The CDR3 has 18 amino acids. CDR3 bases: TGTGCCAGCAGTTCAGGACTAGCGGGGGGGCTCGGGTACAATGAGCAGTTCTTC. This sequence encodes CASSSGLAGGLGYNEQFF.

CDR3 sequence (DNA): TGTGCCAGCAGCCGCCCGGGGGGCGTGGGCTATGGCTACACCTTC. This codes for CASSRPGGVGYGYTF. The rearrangement joins TRBV7-2 to TRBJ1-2, with D possibly being TRBD1 (6 bases). Trimming left V 5 bases short and J 4 bases short, with 17 bases between. Germline values: CDR1 SGHTA, CDR2 FQGNSA. The CDR3 has 15 residues. Using reference TRBV7-2 and TRBJ1-2 for the parts outside the CDR3, the full variable domain is GAGVSQSPSNKVTEKGKDVELRCDPISGHTALYWYRQSLGQGLEFLIYFQGNSAPDKSGLPSDRFSAERTGGSVSTLTIQRTQQEDSAVYLCASSRPGGVGYGYTFGSGTRLTVV.

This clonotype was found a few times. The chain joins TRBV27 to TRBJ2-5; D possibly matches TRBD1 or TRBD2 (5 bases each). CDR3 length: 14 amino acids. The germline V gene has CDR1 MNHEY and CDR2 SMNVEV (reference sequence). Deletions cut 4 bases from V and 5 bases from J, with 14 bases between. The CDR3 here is CASSYQGGEETQYF. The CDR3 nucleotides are TGTGCCAGCAGTTATCAGGGTGGGGAGGAGACCCAGTACTTC.

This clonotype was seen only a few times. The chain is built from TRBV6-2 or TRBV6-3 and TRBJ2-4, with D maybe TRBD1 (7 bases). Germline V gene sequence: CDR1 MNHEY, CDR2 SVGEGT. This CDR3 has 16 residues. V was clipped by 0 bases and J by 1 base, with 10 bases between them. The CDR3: CASSYSAGGAKNIQYF. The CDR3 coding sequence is TGTGCCAGCAGTTACTCGGCAGGGGGGGCCAAAAACATTCAGTACTTC.

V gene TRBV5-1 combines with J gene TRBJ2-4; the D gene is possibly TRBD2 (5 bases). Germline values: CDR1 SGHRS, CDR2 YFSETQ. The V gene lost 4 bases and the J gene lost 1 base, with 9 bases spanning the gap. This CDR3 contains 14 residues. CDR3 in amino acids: CASSREFAKNIQYF. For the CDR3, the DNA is TGCGCCAGCAGCAGGGAGTTTGCCAAAAACATTCAGTACTTC.

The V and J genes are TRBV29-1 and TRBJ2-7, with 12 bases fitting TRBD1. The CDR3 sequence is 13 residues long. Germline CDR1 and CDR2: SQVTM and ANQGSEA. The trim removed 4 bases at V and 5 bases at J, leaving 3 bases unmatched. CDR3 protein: CSVAGTGGNEQYF. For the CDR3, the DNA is TGCAGCGTTGCCGGGACAGGGGGCAACGAGCAGTACTTC.

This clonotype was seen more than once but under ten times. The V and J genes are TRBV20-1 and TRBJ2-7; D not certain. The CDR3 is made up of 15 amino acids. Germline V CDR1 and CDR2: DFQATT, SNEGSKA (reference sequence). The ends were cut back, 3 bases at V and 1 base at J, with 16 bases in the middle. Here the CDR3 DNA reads TGCAGTGCTAGTTTCCCGGGCCGAATTTCCTACGAGCAGTACTTC. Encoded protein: CSASFPGRISYEQYF.

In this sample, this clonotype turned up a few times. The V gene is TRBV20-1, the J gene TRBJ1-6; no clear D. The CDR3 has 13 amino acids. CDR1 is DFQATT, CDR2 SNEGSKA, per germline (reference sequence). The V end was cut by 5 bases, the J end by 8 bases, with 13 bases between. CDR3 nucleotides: TGCAGTGCTCAACGCTCGAGGGATTCACCCCTCCACTTT. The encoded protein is CSAQRSRDSPLHF.

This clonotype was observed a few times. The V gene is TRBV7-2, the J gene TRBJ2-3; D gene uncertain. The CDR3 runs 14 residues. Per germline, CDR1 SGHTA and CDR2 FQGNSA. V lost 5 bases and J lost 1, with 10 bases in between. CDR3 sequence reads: CASSPSWGTDTQYF. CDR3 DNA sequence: TGTGCCAGCAGCCCGTCCTGGGGCACAGATACGCAGTATTTT. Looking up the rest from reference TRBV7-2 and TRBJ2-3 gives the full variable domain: GAGVSQSPSNKVTEKGKDVELRCDPISGHTALYWYRQSLGQGLEFLIYFQGNSAPDKSGLPSDRFSAERTGGSVSTLTIQRTQQEDSAVYLCASSPSWGTDTQYFGPGTRLTVL.

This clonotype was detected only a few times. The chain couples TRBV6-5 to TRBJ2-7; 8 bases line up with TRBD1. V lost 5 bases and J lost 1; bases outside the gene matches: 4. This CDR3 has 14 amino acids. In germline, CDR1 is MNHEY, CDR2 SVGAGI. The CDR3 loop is CASSLDRVSYEQYF. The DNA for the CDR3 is TGTGCCAGCAGTCTGGACAGGGTGTCCTACGAGCAGTACTTC.

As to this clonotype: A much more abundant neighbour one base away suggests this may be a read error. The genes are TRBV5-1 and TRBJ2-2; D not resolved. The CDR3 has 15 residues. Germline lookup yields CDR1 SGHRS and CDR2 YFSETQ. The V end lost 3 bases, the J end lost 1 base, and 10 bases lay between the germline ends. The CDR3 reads CASSCGPGNTGELFF. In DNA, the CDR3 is TGCGCCAGCAGCTGCGGACCCGGGAACACCGGGGAGCTGTTTTTT.

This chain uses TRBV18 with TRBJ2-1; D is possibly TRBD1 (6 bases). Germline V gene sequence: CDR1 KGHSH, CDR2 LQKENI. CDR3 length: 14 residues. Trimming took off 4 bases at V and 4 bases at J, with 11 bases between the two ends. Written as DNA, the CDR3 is TGTGCCAGCTCACGACAGGAGCTTTACAATGAGCAGTTCTTC. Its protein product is CASSRQELYNEQFF.

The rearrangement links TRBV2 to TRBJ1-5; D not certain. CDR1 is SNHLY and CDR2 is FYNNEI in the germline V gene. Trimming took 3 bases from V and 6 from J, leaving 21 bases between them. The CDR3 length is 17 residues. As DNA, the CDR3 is TGTGCCAGCAGTGAGGGCAGCGCGGGGTCAGAGAGTCAGCCCCAGCATTTT. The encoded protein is CASSEGSAGSESQPQHF.

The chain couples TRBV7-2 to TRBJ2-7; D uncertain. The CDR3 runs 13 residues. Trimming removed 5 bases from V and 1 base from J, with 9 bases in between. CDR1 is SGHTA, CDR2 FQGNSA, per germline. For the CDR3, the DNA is TGTGCCAGCAGCGTAGTAGATTCCTACGAGCAGTACTTC. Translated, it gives CASSVVDSYEQYF.

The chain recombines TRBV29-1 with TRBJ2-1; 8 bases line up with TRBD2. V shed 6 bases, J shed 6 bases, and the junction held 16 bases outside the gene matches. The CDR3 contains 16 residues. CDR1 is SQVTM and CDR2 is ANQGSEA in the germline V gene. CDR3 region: CSVHGAGGTSTNEQFF. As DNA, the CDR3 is TGCAGCGTCCACGGGGCGGGGGGCACTTCTACCAATGAGCAGTTCTTC.

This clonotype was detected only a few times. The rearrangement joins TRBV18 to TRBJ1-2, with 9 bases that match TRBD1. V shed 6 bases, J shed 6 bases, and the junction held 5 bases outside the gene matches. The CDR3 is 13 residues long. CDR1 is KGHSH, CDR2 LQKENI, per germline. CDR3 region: CASSWTGEDGYTF. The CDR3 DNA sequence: TGTGCCAGCTCCTGGACAGGGGAAGATGGCTACACCTTC.

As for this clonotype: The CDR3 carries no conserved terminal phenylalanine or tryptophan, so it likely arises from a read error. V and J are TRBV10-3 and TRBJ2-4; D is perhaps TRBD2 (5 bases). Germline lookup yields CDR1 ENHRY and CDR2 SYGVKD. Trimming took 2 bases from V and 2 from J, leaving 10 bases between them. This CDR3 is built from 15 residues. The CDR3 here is CAISEGRETKNIQYL. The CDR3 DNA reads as TGTGCCATCAGTGAGGGCCGGGAAACCAAAAACATTCAGTACTTG.